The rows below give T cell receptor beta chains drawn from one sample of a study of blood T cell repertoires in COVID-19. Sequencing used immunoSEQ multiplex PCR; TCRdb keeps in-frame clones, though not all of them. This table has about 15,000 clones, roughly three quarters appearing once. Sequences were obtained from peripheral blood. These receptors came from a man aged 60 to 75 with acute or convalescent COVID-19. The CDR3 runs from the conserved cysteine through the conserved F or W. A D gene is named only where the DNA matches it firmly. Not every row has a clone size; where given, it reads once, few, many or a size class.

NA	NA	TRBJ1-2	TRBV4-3	CASSQDRASYGYTF
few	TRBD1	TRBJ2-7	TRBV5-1	CASSFGTGTSYEQYF
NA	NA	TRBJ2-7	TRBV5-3	CARSRTIEQYF
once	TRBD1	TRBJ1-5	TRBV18	CASSPYGQGSNQPQHF
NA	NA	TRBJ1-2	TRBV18	CASSPQGREGYTF
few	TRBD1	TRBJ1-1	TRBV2	CASSETGGVGTEAFF
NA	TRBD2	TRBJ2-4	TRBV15	CATSRTTSGSLAKNIQYF
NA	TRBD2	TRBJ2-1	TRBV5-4	CASSLGGGAGNEQFF
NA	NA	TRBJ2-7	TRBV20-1	CSAWDKSEQYF
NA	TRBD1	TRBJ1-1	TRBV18	CASSPPTGERTEAFF
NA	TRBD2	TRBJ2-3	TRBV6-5	CASSRSGGAQDTQYF
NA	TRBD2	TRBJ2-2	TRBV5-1	CASSEVVTSVPGELFF
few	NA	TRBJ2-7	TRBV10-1	CASSDGSLSYEQYF
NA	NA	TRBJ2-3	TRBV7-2	CASSFSPSTDTQYF
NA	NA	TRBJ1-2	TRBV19	CASKEAAYGYTF
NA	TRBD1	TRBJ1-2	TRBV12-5	CASGLATGVNGYTF
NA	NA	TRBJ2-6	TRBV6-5	CASSYSGRSGANVLTF
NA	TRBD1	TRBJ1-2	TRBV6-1	CASSEAAGGYGGYTF
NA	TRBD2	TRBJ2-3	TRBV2	CASNLAGGPVDTQYF
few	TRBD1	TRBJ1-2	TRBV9	CASSRSTSGTGFQSYGYTF
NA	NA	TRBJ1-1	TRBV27	CASSFGQHTEAFF
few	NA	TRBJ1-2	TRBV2	CASSGGGYTF